This TCR beta chain was captured in a study of blood T cell repertoires in COVID-19. Study-wide context: The analysed material was cDNA or gDNA that came from T cells, B-cell-depleted T cells, or PBMCs.

Recruits, aged roughly 18 to 95 years, lived in under 25 US areas. Donors of Cohort 3 who recovered were those that had two negative PCRs, clearance, or symptom resolution. Germline values: CDR1 MNHNS, CDR2 SASEGT. V shed 4 bases and J 0 bases; nucleotides not matched to a gene: 3. This CDR3 has 16 amino acids. Some clones are missing from TCRdb's copy, which holds only in-frame ones; the method was immunoSEQ multiplex PCR. Of 150,000 to 200,000 clones listed, approximately 86% are singletons. This TCR was sampled from a woman in her thirties who had recovered from COVID-19. The sample consisted of PBMCs or T cells enriched from blood (not recorded which). The chain couples TRBV6-1 to TRBJ1-4; the match to TRBD1 covers 9 bases. This chain's CDR3 is CASSARQGATNEKLFF. The CDR3 nucleotides read TGTGCCAGCAGTGCTCGACAGGGGGCAACTAATGAAAAACTGTTTTTT.